The entry below gives a single T cell receptor beta chain sequence along with its context. Its matching antigen is unknown. Previously described methods and listed TCR primers were employed for the bulk TCR libraries. MiXCR was run by TCRdb on the PCR reads, yielding one entry per CDR3 protein. The top ten hold roughly 0.83% of the sample, which has about 640,000 distinct CDR3 sequences, just under 20% seen once. The entry originates in a study of molecular identifiers for immune sequencing clone quantification. Study results and limitations: The share of molecules held by clones above 20 RNA copies was over 99% in effector cells and under 1% in naive cells.

Germline CDR1 and CDR2: MNHEY and SVGEGT. Trimming stripped 0 bases from V and 7 bases from J, with 18 bases between. The length of the CDR3 is 17 residues. The sorting of naive CD8 T cells used the CD8+CD4-CCR7+CD45RA+ phenotype. The source is a human donor in good health. Some libraries in this study had Jurkat cell RNA spiked in. The genes are TRBV6-2 or TRBV6-3 and TRBJ2-2; perhaps TRBD2 as D (6 bases). Input material: naive CD8+ T cells from blood, with Jurkat cell RNA spiked in. This sample's subset: FACS-sorted CD8+CD4-CCR7+CD45RA+ naive T cells. For the CDR3, the DNA is TGTGCCAGCAGTTACTCGCACACTAGCCTCCCACACGGGGAGCTGTTTTTT. Its translation: CASSYSHTSLPHGELFF.